This T cell receptor beta chain was captured by sequencing in a study of blood T cells in healthy people across ages. Across the whole study: Template switching picked up about one barcoded beta molecule for each two T cells.

General study points: Higher diversity and more naive CD4+ cells were features of long-lived donors, compared to aged donors.

For this clonotype: Its cognate antigen is unknown.

Sample-barcoded 5' priming and a J-beta primer mix drove a second PCR of roughly 7 to 11 cycles. A 12-random-nucleotide template-switch adaptor tagged each cDNA molecule. TCRdb ran MiXCR on the 5' RACE reads and lists one entry per CDR3 protein. The table has about 1.4 million distinct CDR3 sequences, roughly 59% seen once. The V segment lost 6 bases and the J segment 3 bases; nucleotides outside the gene matches: 7. The CDR3 is made up of 14 amino acids. The specimen was blood. The TCR originated in a man in his late teens or twenties in good health. The gene calls are TRBV12-3 or TRBV12-4 and TRBJ2-5, with TRBD1 matching 7 bases. The CDR3 region is CASSRDREKETQYF. In DNA form, the CDR3 reads TGTGCCAGCAGCCGGGACAGAGAAAAAGAGACCCAGTACTTC.